This TCR beta chain came from a study of human T cells and chemical hapten exposure. Looking at the study overall: Sensitization was performed using 2% DPC on an approximately 2 cm by approximately 2 cm upper inner arm skin site. Diagnoses of alopecia areata, totalis or universalis occurred in mostly female patients.

Study outcomes and limitations: Expanded TCRs formed significantly more large CDR3 similarity clusters than controls.

This clonotype was observed many times. As yet, its antigen is unknown. Time point here: patch test 1, 2 weeks after DPC sensitization. Described treatment: therapeutic diphenylcyclopropenone sensitization with weekly scalp DPC. Within the library, unique molecular identifiers were attached to each individual cDNA molecule. One entry per CDR3 protein results from TCRdb running MiXCR on the RACE reads. The profile shows around 300,000 distinct CDR3 sequences, about 7% of them singletons. Trimming took 5 bases from V and 5 from J, leaving 11 bases between them. This CDR3 has 13 residues. Germline-derived CDR1 and CDR2 are SGHTA and FQGTGA.

The receptor was isolated from a woman in her late teens or twenties with alopecia areata. Some clones in this sample may be carry-over from other donors' samples. The V call is TRBV7-3, the J call TRBJ2-3; D is unclear. Source: whole blood, taken in connection with sensitization to the hapten diphenylcyclopropenone (DPC). The CDR3 DNA is TGTGCCAGCAGCCCCGTCGGCGGAGATACGCAGTATTTT. It is translated as CASSPVGGDTQYF.